This is a list of T cell receptor beta chains from one sample in a study of blood T cell repertoires in COVID-19. Measured with immunoSEQ multiplex PCR; TCRdb has only the in-frame clones, and not every one. Altogether under 200,000 clones are present, about 85% being singletons, with the ten largest covering roughly 5%. Sequences were obtained from peripheral blood. The receptors were gathered from a woman in her forties or fifties with COVID-19, enrolled during active disease. CDR3s include the opening cysteine and the closing phenylalanine or tryptophan. A D gene is named only where the DNA matches it firmly. Clone size is given for some rows only: seen once, a few or many times, or a class if the clone is expanded.

J | V | size | D | DNA | CDR3
TRBJ1-3 | TRBV7-8 | . | TRBD1 | TGTGCCAGCTCAAGGACAGGGGGCGCGGGTGGAAACACCATATATTTT | CASSRTGGAGGNTIYF
TRBJ1-2 | TRBV28 | . | TRBD1 | TGTGCCAGCAGTCTCGGGACAGACTATGGCTACACCTTC | CASSLGTDYGYTF
TRBJ1-2 | TRBV19 | . | TRBD1 | TGTGCCAGTAGTATTGGACAGGGGGCGCGTGGCTACACCTTC | CASSIGQGARGYTF
TRBJ1-1 | TRBV7-8 | . | . | TGTGCCAGCTTCCCCAACTCGGGAGACACTGAAGCTTTCTTT | CASFPNSGDTEAFF
TRBJ1-5 | TRBV28 | . | . | TGTGCCAGCAGTCCGGGGGGTCAGCCCCAGCATTTT | CASSPGGQPQHF
TRBJ2-3 | TRBV28 | . | . | TGTGCCAGCAGTTTAAGCTCTTTAGATACGCAGTATTTT | CASSLSSLDTQYF
TRBJ2-7 | TRBV4-2 | . | . | TGTGCCAGCAGCCAAGAGTATTCTAGAGACTCCTACGAGCAGTACTTC | CASSQEYSRDSYEQYF
TRBJ1-5 | TRBV30 | . | TRBD1 | TGTGCCTGGAGTCCCCCCCGGACAGGGATATATCAGCCCCAGCATTTT | CAWSPPRTGIYQPQHF
TRBJ1-5 | TRBV2 | . | . | TGTGCCAGCAGGGGCTTCGGCGATAGCAATCAGCCCCAGCATTTT | CASRGFGDSNQPQHF
TRBJ2-3 | TRBV19 | . | TRBD2 | TGTGCCAGTAGTAAGACTAGCGGAAGCACAGATACGCAGTATTTT | CASSKTSGSTDTQYF
TRBJ2-5 | TRBV7-3 | once | TRBD2 | TGTGCCAGCAGCCCCAGGACTAGCGGGGGTGCCCAAGAGACCCAGTACTTC | CASSPRTSGGAQETQYF
TRBJ2-3 | TRBV29-1 | . | . | TGCAGCGTTGAAGATCGAGGGCCTACACGCACAGATACGCAGTATTTT | CSVEDRGPTRTDTQYF
TRBJ2-1 | TRBV30 | . | . | TGTGCCTGGAGTGTACAGGGATCGGGGAATGAGCAGTTCTTC | CAWSVQGSGNEQFF
TRBJ1-6 | TRBV10-3 | . | . | TGTGCCATCAGTAAGGGGTCGGATTCACCCCTCCACTTT | CAISKGSDSPLHF
TRBJ1-5 | TRBV19 | . | . | TGTGCCAGTAGTATGGCGGGGTTTGGCAATCAGCCCCAGCATTTT | CASSMAGFGNQPQHF
TRBJ2-5 | TRBV7-2 | once | . | TGTGCCAGCAGCTTAGCCGTCAGGCCGATCCAGTACTTC | CASSLAVRPIQYF
TRBJ2-5 | TRBV7-9 | . | TRBD1 | TGTGCCAGCAGCCCGGACAGGGATAGGGAGACCCAGTACTTC | CASSPDRDRETQYF
TRBJ2-7 | TRBV7-3 | few | TRBD1 | TGTGCCAGCAGCTTAACGGGGGACAGTGGTCAGGAGCAGTACTTC | CASSLTGDSGQEQYF
TRBJ1-5 | TRBV30 | . | . | TGTGCCTGGAGTGCAAATCTAGCGGGAGAACCCCAGCATTTT | CAWSANLAGEPQHF
TRBJ1-2 | TRBV19 | . | . | TGTGCCAGTACCGATCTGGGGGGAGCTAACTATGGCTACACCTTC | CASTDLGGANYGYTF
TRBJ1-6 | TRBV4-1 | . | . | TGCGCCAGCAGCCAAGCCCGGAGGGGAGGGATTTCACCCCTCCACTTT | CASSQARRGGISPLHF
TRBJ1-6 | TRBV6-5 | . | . | TGTGCCAGCTGTTCCCGTCCCCTTAATTCACCCCTCCACTTT | CASCSRPLNSPLHF
TRBJ2-7 | TRBV2 | few | TRBD2 | TGTGCCAGCAGTGAACGGGCGGGGGGGCCTACCTCCTACGAGCAGTACTTC | CASSERAGGPTSYEQYF
TRBJ2-5 | TRBV15 | . | . | TGTGCCACCAGCAGAGATAATTACGCGGGGTACCAAGAGACCCAGTACTTC | CATSRDNYAGYQETQYF
TRBJ2-7 | TRBV30 | few | TRBD1 | TGTGCCTCCAATCGGGGACAGGTGATTGGGTACGAGCAGTACTTC | CASNRGQVIGYEQYF
TRBJ2-3 | TRBV5-1 | . | TRBD2 | TGCGCCAGCAGTTTGGGACTAGCGGGGGACACAGATACGCAGTATTTT | CASSLGLAGDTDTQYF
TRBJ1-1 | TRBV13 | . | . | TGTGCCAGCAGCCTCTTGACTGAAGCTTTCTTT | CASSLLTEAFF
TRBJ1-4 | TRBV6-5 | . | TRBD1 | TGTGCCAGCAGTTTGGGGACAGTTAATGAAAAACTGTTTTTT | CASSLGTVNEKLFF
TRBJ1-1 | TRBV24-1 | . | . | TGTGCCACCAGATACGGACAGATGAACACTGAAGCTTTCTTT | CATRYGQMNTEAFF
TRBJ2-3 | TRBV9 | . | . | TGTGCCAGCAGCGTAGGAAGAGCAGGGGATACGCAGTATTTT | CASSVGRAGDTQYF
TRBJ1-1 | TRBV10-3 | . | . | TGTGCCATCAGTGGGGAGATGAACACTGAAGCTTTCTTT | CAISGEMNTEAFF
TRBJ2-1 | TRBV6-2/TRBV6-3 | . | . | TGTGCCAGCAGTTACGGTGGGCGGGACTCCTACAATGAGCAGTTCTTC | CASSYGGRDSYNEQFF
TRBJ1-4 | TRBV7-9 | once | . | TGTGCCAGCAGCTTGACCCTGGAGAGCGACGAAAAACTGTTTTTT | CASSLTLESDEKLFF
TRBJ1-2 | TRBV3-1/TRBV3-2 | . | . | TGTGCCAGCAGCCTAAGGAGCTATGGCTACACCTTC | CASSLRSYGYTF
TRBJ1-1 | TRBV9 | . | . | TGTGCCAGCAGCGTAGAAGGAGGGAACACTGAAGCTTTCTTT | CASSVEGGNTEAFF
TRBJ2-2 | TRBV11-2 | . | . | TGTGCCAGCAGCTTAGGGTTTGCGGGGAACACCGGGGAGCTGTTTTTT | CASSLGFAGNTGELFF
TRBJ2-1 | TRBV7-2 | . | . | TGTGCCAGCAGCTTAGACGGGGGGCGCTACAATGAGCAGTTCTTC | CASSLDGGRYNEQFF
TRBJ2-5 | TRBV27 | once | TRBD2 | TGTGCCAGCAGTTTTCTGGCGGGGGGCCCAGGGGAGACCCAGTACTTC | CASSFLAGGPGETQYF
TRBJ2-1 | TRBV5-4 | . | TRBD2 | TGTGCCAGCAGCCCTGGCGGGGGGGGGTTGTACAATGAGCAGTTCTTC | CASSPGGGGLYNEQFF
TRBJ2-7 | TRBV7-3 | . | . | TGTGCCAGCAGCTTCGAAGCTGGGCCCCACTACGAGCAGTACTTC | CASSFEAGPHYEQYF
TRBJ2-5 | TRBV5-1 | . | TRBD2 | TGCGCCAGCAGCTTGGCCCTAGCGGGGGCACAAGAGACCCAGTACTTC | CASSLALAGAQETQYF
TRBJ2-1 | TRBV18 | . | TRBD2 | TGTGCCAGCTCACCACCGGTTGGAGCGGGGGTGGATGAGCAGTTCTTC | CASSPPVGAGVDEQFF
TRBJ2-7 | TRBV6-2/TRBV6-3 | once | TRBD2 | TGTGCCAGCAGTTACTTCGCAGCGGGGGCCCTATACGAGCAGTACTTC | CASSYFAAGALYEQYF
TRBJ1-2 | TRBV7-3 | . | TRBD1 | TGTGCCAGCAGCTTAACGTTACCCCCCGACGACAGGGGAAGTAACTATGGCTACACCTTC | CASSLTLPPDDRGSNYGYTF
TRBJ1-2 | TRBV4-3 | . | . | TGCGCCAGCAGCCAAGATTGGGGGGTCTCTGGGGGCTACACCTTC | CASSQDWGVSGGYTF
TRBJ1-3 | TRBV3-1/TRBV3-2 | . | TRBD1 | TGTGCCAGCAGCCCGACAGGGGGAAACACCATATATTTT | CASSPTGGNTIYF
TRBJ2-5 | TRBV5-5 | . | . | TGTGCCAGCAGTCGGATTGGGGCAGAGACCCAGTACTTC | CASSRIGAETQYF
TRBJ2-5 | TRBV7-9 | . | . | TGTGCCAGCAGCTTACGCACAGGACAGTACCAAGAGACCCAGTACTTC | CASSLRTGQYQETQYF